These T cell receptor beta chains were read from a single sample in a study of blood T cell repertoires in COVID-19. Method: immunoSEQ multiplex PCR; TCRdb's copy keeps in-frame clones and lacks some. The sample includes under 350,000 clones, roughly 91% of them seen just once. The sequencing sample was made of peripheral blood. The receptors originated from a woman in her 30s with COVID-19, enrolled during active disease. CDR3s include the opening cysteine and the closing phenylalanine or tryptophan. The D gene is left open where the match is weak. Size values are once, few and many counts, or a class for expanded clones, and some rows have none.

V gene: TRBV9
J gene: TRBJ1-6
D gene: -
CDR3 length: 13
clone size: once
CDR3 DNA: TGTGCCAGCAGCGACAACCCGGACAGACCCCTCCACTTT
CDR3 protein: CASSDNPDRPLHF

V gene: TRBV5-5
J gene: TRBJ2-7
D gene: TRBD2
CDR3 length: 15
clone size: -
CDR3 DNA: TGTGCCAGCAGCTTGACGGCTAGCGGGGGATATGAGCAGTACTTC
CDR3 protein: CASSLTASGGYEQYF

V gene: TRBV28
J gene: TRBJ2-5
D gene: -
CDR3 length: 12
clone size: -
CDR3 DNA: TGTGCCAGCAGTTCCTATAAAGAGACCCAGTACTTC
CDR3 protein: CASSSYKETQYF

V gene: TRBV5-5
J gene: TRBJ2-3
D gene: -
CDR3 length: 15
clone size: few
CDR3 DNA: TGTGCCAGCAGCTTGGATCCCTCTAGCACAGATACGCAGTATTTT
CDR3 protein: CASSLDPSSTDTQYF

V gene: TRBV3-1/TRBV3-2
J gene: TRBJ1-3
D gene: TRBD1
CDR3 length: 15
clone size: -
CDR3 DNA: TGTGCCAGCAGCCGACAGGGGTTAGGGGGAAACACCATATATTTT
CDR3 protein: CASSRQGLGGNTIYF

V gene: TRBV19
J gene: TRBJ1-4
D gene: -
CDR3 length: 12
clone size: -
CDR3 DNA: TGTGCCAGTAGTCACCAGGGTTCTCGGGCGTTTTTT
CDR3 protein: CASSHQGSRAFF

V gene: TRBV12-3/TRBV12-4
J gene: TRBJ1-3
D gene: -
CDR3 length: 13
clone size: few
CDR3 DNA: TGTGCCAGCAGTAACAGTGATGGAAACACCATATATTTT
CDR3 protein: CASSNSDGNTIYF

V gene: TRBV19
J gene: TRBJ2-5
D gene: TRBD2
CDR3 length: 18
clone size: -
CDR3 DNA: TGTGCCAGTAGTAGTGGACTAGCGGGGGGTCTGTCCGGGGTGACCCAGTACTTC
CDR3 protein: CASSSGLAGGLSGVTQYF

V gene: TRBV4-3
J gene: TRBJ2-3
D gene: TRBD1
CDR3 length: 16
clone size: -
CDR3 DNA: TGCGCCAGCAGCCACGCGACAGGGGTGGGAACAGATACGCAGTATTTT
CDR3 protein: CASSHATGVGTDTQYF

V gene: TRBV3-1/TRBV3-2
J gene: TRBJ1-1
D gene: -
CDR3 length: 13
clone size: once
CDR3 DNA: TGTGCCAGCAGCCAGGCCATGAACACTGAAGCTTTCTTT
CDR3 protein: CASSQAMNTEAFF

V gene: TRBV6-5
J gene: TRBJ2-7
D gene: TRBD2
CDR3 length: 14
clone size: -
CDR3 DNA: TGTGCCAGCAGTTCCGGGGGGGGCTTCAACGAGCAGTACTTC
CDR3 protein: CASSSGGGFNEQYF

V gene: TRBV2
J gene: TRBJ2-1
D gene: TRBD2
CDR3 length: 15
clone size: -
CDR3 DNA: TGTGCCAGCAGGAGCGGGGGGCCCGCGCGCAATGAGCAGTTCTTC
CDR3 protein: CASRSGGPARNEQFF

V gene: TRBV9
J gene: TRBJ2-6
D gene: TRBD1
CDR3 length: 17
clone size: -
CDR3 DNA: TGTGCCAGCAGCGTAAACCGGGACAGGGCTGGGGCCAACGTCCTGACTTTC
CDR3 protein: CASSVNRDRAGANVLTF

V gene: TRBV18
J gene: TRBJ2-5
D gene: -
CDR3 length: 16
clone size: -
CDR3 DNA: TGTGCCAGCTCACCAGGCAGGTCGAGCCATCGATTTACCCAGTACTTC
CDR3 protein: CASSPGRSSHRFTQYF

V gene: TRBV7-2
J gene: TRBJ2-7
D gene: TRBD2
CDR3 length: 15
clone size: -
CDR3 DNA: TGTGCCAGCAGCTTAGGACGGGGGGGCCTTTCCGAGCAGTACTTC
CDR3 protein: CASSLGRGGLSEQYF

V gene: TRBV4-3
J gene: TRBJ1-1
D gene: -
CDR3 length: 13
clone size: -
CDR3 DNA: TGCGCCAGCAGCCAAGGACTCAGCGCCCGGGCTTTCTTT
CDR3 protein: CASSQGLSARAFF

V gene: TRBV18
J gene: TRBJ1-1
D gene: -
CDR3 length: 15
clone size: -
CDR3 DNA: TGTGCCAGCTCACCACCGACGGGGAAGAACACTGAAGCTTTCTTT
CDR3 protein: CASSPPTGKNTEAFF

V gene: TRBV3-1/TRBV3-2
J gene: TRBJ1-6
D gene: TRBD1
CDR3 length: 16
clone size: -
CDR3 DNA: TGTGCCAGCAGCCAAGAATATGGACAGGTCCCGTCACCCCTCCACTTT
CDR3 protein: CASSQEYGQVPSPLHF

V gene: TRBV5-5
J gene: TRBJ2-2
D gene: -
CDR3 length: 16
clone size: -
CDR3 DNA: TGTGCCAGCAGCTTTACTGCGGGGGCCCACACCGGGGAGCTGTTTTTT
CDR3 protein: CASSFTAGAHTGELFF

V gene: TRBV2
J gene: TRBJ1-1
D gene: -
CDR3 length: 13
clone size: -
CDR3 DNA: TGTGCCAGCACGGAGAGATGGGACACTGAAGCTTTCTTT
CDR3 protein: CASTERWDTEAFF

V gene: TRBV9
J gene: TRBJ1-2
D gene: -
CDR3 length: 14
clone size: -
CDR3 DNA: TGTGCCAGCAGCGTAGATGGAATGAGGGAAGACTACACCTTC
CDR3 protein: CASSVDGMREDYTF

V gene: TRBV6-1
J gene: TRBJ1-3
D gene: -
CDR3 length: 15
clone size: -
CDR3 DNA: TGTGCCAGCAGTCGCACAGGTCTCTCTGGAAACACCATATATTTT
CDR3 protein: CASSRTGLSGNTIYF

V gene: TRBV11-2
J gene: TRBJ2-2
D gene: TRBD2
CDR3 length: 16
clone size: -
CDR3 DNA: TGTGCCAGCAGCTTTGGTCTAGCGGGGGCCACCGGGGAGCTGTTTTTT
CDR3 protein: CASSFGLAGATGELFF

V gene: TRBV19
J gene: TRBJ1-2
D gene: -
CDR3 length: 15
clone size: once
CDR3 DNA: TGTGCCAGTAGTATTACCCAAGACGAGGGCTATGGCTACACCTTC
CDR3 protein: CASSITQDEGYGYTF

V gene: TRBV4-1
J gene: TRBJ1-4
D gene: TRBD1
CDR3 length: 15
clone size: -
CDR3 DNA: TGCGCCAGCAGCCACGGGACAGGGGGGGGTGAAAAACTGTTTTTT
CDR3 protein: CASSHGTGGGEKLFF

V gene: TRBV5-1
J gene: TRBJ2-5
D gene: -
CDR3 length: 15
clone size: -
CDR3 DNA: TGCGCCAGCAGCTTGGTGGGAGCTCCTGAAGAGACCCAGTACTTC
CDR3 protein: CASSLVGAPEETQYF

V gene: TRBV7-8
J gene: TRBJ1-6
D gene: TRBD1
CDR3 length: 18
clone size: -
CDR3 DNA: TGTGCCAGCAGTAAAACGGGACAGTCGAGCTCCTATAATTCACCCCTCCACTTT
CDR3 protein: CASSKTGQSSSYNSPLHF

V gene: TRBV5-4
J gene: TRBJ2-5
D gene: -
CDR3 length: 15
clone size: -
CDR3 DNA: TGTGCCAGCAGCTTAACAGGACCGGTCCAAGAGACCCAGTACTTC
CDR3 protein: CASSLTGPVQETQYF

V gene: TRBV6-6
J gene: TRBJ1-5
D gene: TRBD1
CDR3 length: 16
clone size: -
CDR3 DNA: TGTGCCAGCAGTCCCGGGACAGGGAGTAGCAATCAGCCCCAGCATTTT
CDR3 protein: CASSPGTGSSNQPQHF

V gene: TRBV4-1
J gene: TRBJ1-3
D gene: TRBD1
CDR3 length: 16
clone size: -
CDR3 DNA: TGCGCCAGCAGCCCTCGGACAGGAGCAACTGGAAACACCATATATTTT
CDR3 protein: CASSPRTGATGNTIYF

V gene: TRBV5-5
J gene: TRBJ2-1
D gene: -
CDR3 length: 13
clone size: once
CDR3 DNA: TGTGCCAGCAGCTTGGGCAGTCGTAATGAGCAGTTCTTC
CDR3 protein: CASSLGSRNEQFF

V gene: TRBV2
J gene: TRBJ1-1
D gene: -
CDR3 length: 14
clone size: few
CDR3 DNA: TGTGCCAGCACCCCGACAAGCATGAACACTGAAGCTTTCTTT
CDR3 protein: CASTPTSMNTEAFF

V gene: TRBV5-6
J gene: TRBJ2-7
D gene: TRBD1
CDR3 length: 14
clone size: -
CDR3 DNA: TGTGCCAGCAGTGCACAGGGGAGCTCCTACGAGCAGTACTTC
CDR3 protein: CASSAQGSSYEQYF

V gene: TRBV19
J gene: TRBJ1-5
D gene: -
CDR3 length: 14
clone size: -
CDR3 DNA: TGTGCCAGTAGTACCGCCCTCAGGGATCAGCCCCAGCATTTT
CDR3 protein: CASSTALRDQPQHF

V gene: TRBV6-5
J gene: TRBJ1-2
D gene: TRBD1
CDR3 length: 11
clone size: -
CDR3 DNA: TGTGCCAGTGGACAGGGTTGGGGCTACACCTTC
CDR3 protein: CASGQGWGYTF

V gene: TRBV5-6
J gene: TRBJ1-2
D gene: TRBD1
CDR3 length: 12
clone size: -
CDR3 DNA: TGTGCCAGCAGCTTGGGACAGGGCGGCTACACCTTC
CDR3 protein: CASSLGQGGYTF

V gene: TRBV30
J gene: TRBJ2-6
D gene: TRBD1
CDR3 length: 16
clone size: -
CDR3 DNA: TGTGCCTCTGGGACAGGGGGCTCGTCTGGGGCCAACGTCCTGACTTTC
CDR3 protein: CASGTGGSSGANVLTF

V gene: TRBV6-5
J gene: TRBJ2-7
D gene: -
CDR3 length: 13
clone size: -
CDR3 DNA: TGTGCCAGCACCCCGACAGCAGCCTACGAGCAGTACTTC
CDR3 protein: CASTPTAAYEQYF

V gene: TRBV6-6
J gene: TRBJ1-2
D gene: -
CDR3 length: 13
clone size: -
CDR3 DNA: TGTGCCAGCAGTTACACTAGGGGGGGTGGCTACACCTTC
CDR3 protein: CASSYTRGGGYTF

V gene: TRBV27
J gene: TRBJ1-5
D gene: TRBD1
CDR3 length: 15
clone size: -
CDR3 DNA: TGTGCCAGTAACAGGGGGCTTCGGGGCAATCAGCCCCAGCATTTT
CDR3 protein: CASNRGLRGNQPQHF

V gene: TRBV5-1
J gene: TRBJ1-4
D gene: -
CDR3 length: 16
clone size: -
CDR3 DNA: TGCGCCAGCAGCTCCCAGGCCGGGGGAAGGTTCGGAAAACTGTTTTTT
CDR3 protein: CASSSQAGGRFGKLFF

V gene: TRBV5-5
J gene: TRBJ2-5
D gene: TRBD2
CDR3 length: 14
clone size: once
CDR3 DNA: TGTGCCAGCAGCACAAGAGCGGGAGAAGAGACCCAGTACTTC
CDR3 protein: CASSTRAGEETQYF

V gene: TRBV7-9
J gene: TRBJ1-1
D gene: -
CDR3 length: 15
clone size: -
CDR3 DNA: TGTGCCAGCAGCTTCACACAGGGTAGGAGGACTGAAGCTTTCTTT
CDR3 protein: CASSFTQGRRTEAFF

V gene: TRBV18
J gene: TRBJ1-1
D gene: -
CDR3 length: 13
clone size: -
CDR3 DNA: TGTGCCAGCTCAGTTGCCAGGAACACTGAAGCTTTCTTT
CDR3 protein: CASSVARNTEAFF

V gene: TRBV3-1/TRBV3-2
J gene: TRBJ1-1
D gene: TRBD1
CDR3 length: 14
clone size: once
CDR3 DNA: TGTGCCAGCAGCCAGGGGACAGGGGGGGATGAAGCTTTCTTT
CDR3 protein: CASSQGTGGDEAFF

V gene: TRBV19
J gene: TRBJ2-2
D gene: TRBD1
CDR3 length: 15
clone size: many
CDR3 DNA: TGTGCCAGTAGGACAGGGGGCGTAAAGACCGGGGAGCTGTTTTTT
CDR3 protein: CASRTGGVKTGELFF

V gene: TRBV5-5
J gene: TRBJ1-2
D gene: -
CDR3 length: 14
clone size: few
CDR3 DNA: TGTGCCAGCAGCTTGGCGGGAGGAGACTATGGCTACACCTTC
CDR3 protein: CASSLAGGDYGYTF

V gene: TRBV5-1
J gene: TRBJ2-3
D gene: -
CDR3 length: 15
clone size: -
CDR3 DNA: TGCGCCAGCACGAGACAGCTCTCTAGCACAGATACGCAGTATTTT
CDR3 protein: CASTRQLSSTDTQYF

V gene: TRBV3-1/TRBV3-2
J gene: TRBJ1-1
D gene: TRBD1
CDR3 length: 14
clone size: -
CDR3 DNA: TGTGCCAGCAGCCAACTGGGACAGGTCACTGAAGCTTTCTTT
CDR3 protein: CASSQLGQVTEAFF

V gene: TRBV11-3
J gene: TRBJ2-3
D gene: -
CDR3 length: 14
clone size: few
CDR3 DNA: TGTGCCAGCAGCTCCCTAGCGAGCACAGATACGCAGTATTTT
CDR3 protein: CASSSLASTDTQYF

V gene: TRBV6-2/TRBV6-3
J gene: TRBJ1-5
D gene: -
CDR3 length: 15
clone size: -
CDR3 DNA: TGTGCCAGCAGTTACTCACAGGTCAATGGTCAGCCCCAGCATTTT
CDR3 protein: CASSYSQVNGQPQHF

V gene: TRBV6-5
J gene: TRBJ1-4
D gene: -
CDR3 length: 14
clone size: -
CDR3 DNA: TGTGCCAGCAGTCTTACCCTAAAGAATGAAAAACTGTTTTTT
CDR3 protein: CASSLTLKNEKLFF

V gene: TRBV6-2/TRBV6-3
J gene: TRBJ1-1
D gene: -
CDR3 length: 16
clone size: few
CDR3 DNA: TGTGCCAGCAGCTCACAAGTTGGGGGAGGCGTCACTGAAGCTTTCTTT
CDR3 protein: CASSSQVGGGVTEAFF

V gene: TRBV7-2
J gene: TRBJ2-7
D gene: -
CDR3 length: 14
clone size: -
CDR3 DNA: TGTGCCAGCAGCATCAGGTCAGAGATCTACGAGCAGTACTTC
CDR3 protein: CASSIRSEIYEQYF

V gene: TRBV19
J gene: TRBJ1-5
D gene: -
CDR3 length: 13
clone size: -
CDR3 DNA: TGTGCCAGTAACTGGGGGGGCGGTTCGCCCCAGCATTTT
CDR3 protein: CASNWGGGSPQHF

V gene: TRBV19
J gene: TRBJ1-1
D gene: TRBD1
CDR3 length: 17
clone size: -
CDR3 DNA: TGTGCCAGTAGAGACGCCGGGACAGGGGGCCTAAACACTGAAGCTTTCTTT
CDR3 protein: CASRDAGTGGLNTEAFF

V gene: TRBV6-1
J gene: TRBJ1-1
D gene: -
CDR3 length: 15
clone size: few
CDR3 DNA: TGTGCCAGCAGTGAGGCGGACGGGGGTGGTACTGAAGCTTTCTTT
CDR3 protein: CASSEADGGGTEAFF